The clone carrying this T cell receptor beta chain was counted only a few times. The sample is drawn from a study of blood T cell repertoires in COVID-19. Clones were read by immunoSEQ multiplex PCR, and TCRdb kept only the in-frame ones, dropping some. The sample gives about 290,000 clones, roughly 90% of which show up once; 11% is in the top ten. V was cut by 4 bases and J by 2 bases, with 8 bases left in between. The CDR3 has 13 residues. The V gene's germline CDR1 is MGHRA and CDR2 YSYEKL. Sequenced input: peripheral blood. The source is a woman in her 30s with COVID-19, enrolled during active disease. V gene TRBV4-1 combines with J gene TRBJ2-5, with a weak D call TRBD2 (5 bases). In nucleotides, the CDR3 is TGCGCCAGCAGCCTCGGGGTACAAGAGACCCAGTACTTC. Its protein is CASSLGVQETQYF.